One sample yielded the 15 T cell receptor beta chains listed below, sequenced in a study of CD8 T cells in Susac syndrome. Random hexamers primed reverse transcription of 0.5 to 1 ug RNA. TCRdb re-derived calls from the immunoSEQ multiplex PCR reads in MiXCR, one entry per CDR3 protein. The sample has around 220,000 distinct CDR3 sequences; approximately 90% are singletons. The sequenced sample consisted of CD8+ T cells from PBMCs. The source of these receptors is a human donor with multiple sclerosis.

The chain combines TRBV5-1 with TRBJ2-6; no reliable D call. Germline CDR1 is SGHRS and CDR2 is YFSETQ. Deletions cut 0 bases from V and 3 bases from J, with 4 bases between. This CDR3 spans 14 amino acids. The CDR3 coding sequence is TGCGCCAGCAGCTTGGATTATGGGGCCAACGTCCTGACTTTC. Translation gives CASSLDYGANVLTF.

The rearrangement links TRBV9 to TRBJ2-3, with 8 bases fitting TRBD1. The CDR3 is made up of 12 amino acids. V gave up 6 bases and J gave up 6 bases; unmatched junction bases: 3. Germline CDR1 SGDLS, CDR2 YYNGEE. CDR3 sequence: CASTDRGDTQYF. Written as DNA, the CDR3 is TGTGCCAGCACCGACAGGGGTGATACGCAGTATTTT.

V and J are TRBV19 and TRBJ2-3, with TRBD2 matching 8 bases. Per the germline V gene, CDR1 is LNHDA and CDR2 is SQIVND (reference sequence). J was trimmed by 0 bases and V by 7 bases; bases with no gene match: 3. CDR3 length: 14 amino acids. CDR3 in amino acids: CASNERGSTDTQYF. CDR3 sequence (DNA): TGTGCCAGTAACGAGCGGGGGAGCACAGATACGCAGTATTTT.

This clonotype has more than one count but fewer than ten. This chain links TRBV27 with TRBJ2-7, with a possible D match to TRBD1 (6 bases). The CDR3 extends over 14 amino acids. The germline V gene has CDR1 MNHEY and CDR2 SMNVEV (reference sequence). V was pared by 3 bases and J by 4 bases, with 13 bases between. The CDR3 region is CASSFSQGRYEQYF. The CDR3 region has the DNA TGTGCCAGCAGTTTCTCACAGGGCCGGTACGAGCAGTACTTC.

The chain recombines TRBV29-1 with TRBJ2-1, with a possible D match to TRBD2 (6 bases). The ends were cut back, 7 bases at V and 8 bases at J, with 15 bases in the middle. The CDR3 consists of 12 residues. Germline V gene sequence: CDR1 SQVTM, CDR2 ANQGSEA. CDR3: CSAERAGDEQFF. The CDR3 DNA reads TGCAGCGCCGAGCGGGCCGGAGATGAGCAGTTCTTC.

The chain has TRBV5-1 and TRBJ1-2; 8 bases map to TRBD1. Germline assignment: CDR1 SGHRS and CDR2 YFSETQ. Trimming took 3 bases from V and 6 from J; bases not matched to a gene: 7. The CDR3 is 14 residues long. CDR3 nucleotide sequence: TGCGCCAGCAGCTATCGACAGGGGAGTGATGGCTACACCTTC. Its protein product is CASSYRQGSDGYTF.

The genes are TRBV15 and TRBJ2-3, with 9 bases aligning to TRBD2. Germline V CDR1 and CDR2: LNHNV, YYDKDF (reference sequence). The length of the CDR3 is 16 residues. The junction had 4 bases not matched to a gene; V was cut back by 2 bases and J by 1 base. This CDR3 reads CATSRLSSGGTDTQYF. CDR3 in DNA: TGTGCCACCAGCAGACTCTCTAGCGGGGGCACAGATACGCAGTATTTT.

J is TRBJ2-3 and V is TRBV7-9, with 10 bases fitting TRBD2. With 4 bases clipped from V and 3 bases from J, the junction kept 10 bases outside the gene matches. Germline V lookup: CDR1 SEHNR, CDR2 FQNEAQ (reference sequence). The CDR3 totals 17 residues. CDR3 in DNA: TGTGCCAGCAGCTCTCTAGCGGGGGCATCCTCAACAGATACGCAGTATTTT. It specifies CASSSLAGASSTDTQYF.

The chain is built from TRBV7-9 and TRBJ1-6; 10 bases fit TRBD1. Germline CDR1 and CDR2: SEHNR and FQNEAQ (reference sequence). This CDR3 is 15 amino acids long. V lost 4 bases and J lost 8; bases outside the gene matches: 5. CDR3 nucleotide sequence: TGTGCCAGCAGCTCGACAGGGGGCTCATATTCACCCCTCCACTTT. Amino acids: CASSSTGGSYSPLHF.

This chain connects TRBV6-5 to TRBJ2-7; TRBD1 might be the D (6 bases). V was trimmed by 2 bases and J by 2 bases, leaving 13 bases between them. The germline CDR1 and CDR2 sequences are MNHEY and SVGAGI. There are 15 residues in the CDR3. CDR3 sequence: CASSYTAGAAYEQYF. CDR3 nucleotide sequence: TGTGCCAGCAGTTACACTGCAGGGGCCGCCTACGAGCAGTACTTC.

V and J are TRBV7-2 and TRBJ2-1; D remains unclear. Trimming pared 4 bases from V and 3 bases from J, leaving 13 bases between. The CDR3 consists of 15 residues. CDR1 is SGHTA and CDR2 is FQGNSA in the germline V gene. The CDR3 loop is CASSSSPVSYNEQFF. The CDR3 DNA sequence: TGTGCCAGCAGCTCCTCCCCGGTTAGCTACAATGAGCAGTTCTTC.

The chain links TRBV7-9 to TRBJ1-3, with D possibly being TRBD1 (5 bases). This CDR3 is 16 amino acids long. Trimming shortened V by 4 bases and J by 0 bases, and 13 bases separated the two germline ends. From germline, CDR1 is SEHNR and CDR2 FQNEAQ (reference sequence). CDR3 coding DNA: TGTGCCAGCAGCTCGGCGGGACTTGGCTCTGGAAACACCATATATTTT. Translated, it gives CASSSAGLGSGNTIYF.

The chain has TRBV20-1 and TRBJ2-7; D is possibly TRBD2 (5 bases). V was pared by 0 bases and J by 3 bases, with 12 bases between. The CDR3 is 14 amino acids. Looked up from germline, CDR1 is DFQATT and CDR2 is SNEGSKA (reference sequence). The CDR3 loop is CSARDLDLHYEQYF. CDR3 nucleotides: TGCAGTGCTAGAGATTTGGACTTACACTACGAGCAGTACTTC.

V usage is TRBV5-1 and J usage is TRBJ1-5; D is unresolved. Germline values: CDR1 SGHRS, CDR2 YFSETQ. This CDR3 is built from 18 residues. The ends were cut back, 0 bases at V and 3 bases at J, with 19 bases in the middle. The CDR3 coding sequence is TGCGCCAGCAGCTTGGAGGCCCATTCCCGTAAAATCAATCAGCCCCAGCATTTT. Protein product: CASSLEAHSRKINQPQHF.

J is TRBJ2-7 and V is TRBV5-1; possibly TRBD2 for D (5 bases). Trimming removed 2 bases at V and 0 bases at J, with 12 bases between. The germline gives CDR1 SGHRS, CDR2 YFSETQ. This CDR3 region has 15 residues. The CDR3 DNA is TGCGCCAGCAGCTTAATTCCGGGGAGCTCCTACGAGCAGTACTTC. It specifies CASSLIPGSSYEQYF.